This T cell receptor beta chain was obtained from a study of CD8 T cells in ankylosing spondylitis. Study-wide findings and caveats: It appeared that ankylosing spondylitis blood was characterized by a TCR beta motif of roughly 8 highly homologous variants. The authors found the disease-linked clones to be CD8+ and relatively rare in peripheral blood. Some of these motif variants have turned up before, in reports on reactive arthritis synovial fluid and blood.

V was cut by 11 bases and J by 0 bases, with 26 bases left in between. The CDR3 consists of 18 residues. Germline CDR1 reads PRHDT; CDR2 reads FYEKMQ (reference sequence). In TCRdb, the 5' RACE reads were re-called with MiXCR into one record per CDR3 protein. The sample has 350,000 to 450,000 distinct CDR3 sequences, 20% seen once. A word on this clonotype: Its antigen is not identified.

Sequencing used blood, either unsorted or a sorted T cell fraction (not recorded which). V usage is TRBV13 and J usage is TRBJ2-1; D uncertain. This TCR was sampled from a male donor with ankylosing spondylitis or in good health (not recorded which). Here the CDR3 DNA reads TGTGCCCGCGCCTTAGGAAGTGGGCGAAGGGTCTCCTACAATGAGCAGTTCTTC. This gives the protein CARALGSGRRVSYNEQFF.